This paragraph reports one T cell receptor (beta chain). There are 15 residues in the CDR3. Germline lookup yields CDR1 LGHNA and CDR2 YNFKEQ. V was pared by 1 base and J by 2 bases, with 4 bases of the junction left unmatched. The authors' processing: Estimation of nucleated cell counts was performed using reference gene primer amplification. Repertoires were generated with immunoSEQ multiplex PCR, while TCRdb's copy carries only in-frame clones and drops some. The V and J calls and the clone size are those of that table, but D and trimming were determined from the DNA. The sample yields 110,000 or so clones, less than 75% seen once. The record originates from a study of blood T cell repertoires in COVID-19. Study at large: The study drew acute and convalescent COVID-19 samples from the United States, Italy and Spain. From T cells, B-cell-depleted T cells, or PBMCs came the material, which was cDNA or gDNA.

The chain links TRBV4-2 to TRBJ2-5; 7 bases map to TRBD2. The sample consisted of peripheral blood. This clonotype was obtained from a woman between 40 and 50 years old with acute or convalescent COVID-19. Here the CDR3 DNA reads TGTGCCAGCAGCCAAGCTTCTAGCGGACAAGAGACCCAGTACTTC. Translation gives CASSQASSGQETQYF.